This is a list of T cell receptor beta chains from one sample in a study of T cells in tumors after PD-1 blockade. Profiled with immunoSEQ multiplex PCR; TCRdb holds only in-frame clones, not every one. This table holds tens of thousands of clones, around 72% found once. Here the sequenced sample was PBMCs, taken after anti-PD-1 treatment. These receptors were obtained from a human donor with basal cell carcinoma. Each CDR3 is given with its conserved first and last residue. Each record gives: J gene, clone size, CDR3 length, D gene, V gene, CDR3 DNA, CDR3 protein. D genes are given only for firm matches. Clone size is given for some rows only: seen once, a few or many times, or a class if the clone is expanded.

TRBJ1-5 medium-sized 16 TRBD1 TRBV10-1 TGCGCCATCACATATTGCACAGGGGCCATCCATCAGCCCCAGCATTTT CAITYCTGAIHQPQHF
TRBJ1-3 . 14 . TRBV21-1 TGTGCCAGCAGCAAACCCCCCCATCGCAACACCATATATTTT CASSKPPHRNTIYF
TRBJ1-5 . 16 TRBD1 TRBV30 TGTGCCTGGAGTCCCCGGGACAGGCAGGGCAATCAGCCCCAGCATTTT CAWSPRDRQGNQPQHF
TRBJ1-2 . 13 . TRBV19 TGTGCCAGTAGTTTTACAGCTAACTATGGCTACACCTTC CASSFTANYGYTF
TRBJ1-4 few 14 TRBD1 TRBV7-8 TGTGCCAGCAGCCTCCGGGACAGGGAGCGAAAACTGTTTTTT CASSLRDRERKLFF
TRBJ2-1 . 16 TRBD2 TRBV13 TGTGCCAGCAGCTTAGGAAGACTAGCGGGGTCCAATGAGCAGTTCTTC CASSLGRLAGSNEQFF
TRBJ2-3 . 16 TRBD2 TRBV7-2 TGTGCCAGCAGCGGTAGGCGGGGGGTCAACCCAAATACGCAGTATTTT CASSGRRGVNPNTQYF
TRBJ1-6 . 14 TRBD1 TRBV7-6 TGTGCCAGCAGCTCCGGACAGGGTTGGTCACCCCTCCACTTT CASSSGQGWSPLHF
TRBJ2-1 . 15 TRBD2 TRBV7-2 TGTGCCAGCAGCCCTAGCGGGGCGAGTTACAATGAGCAGTTCTTC CASSPSGASYNEQFF
TRBJ2-1 . 11 TRBD1 TRBV7-9 TGTGCCAGCAGCCGACAGGGAGTGCGGTTCTTC CASSRQGVRFF
TRBJ2-3 . 14 TRBD1 TRBV19 TGTGCCAGTAGTAAGGGACAGATGACAGATACGCAGTATTTT CASSKGQMTDTQYF
TRBJ2-4 . 15 . TRBV19 TGTGCCAGTAGTAGGCGGGACCTACCGGGGAACATTCAGTACTTC CASSRRDLPGNIQYF
TRBJ2-3 . 11 . TRBV2 TGTGCCAGCAGTGCACGAGATACGCAGTATTTT CASSARDTQYF
TRBJ1-1 few 15 . TRBV10-1 TGCGCCAGCAGTGAGGCAGGGAAGGGAAACACTGAAGCTTTCTTT CASSEAGKGNTEAFF
TRBJ1-6 . 16 . TRBV6-4 TGTGCCAGCAGTGACTCTACTACAGGGTCCAATTCACCCCTCCACTTT CASSDSTTGSNSPLHF
TRBJ2-7 . 14 . TRBV6-6 TGTGCCAGCAGTTGGGCAGAGAGCTCCTACGAGCAGTACTTC CASSWAESSYEQYF
TRBJ2-1 . 16 . TRBV28 TGTGCCAGCAGTTTTCGGGACGTATGGAACTACAATGAGCAGTTCTTC CASSFRDVWNYNEQFF
TRBJ1-1 . 13 . TRBV6-1 TGTGCCAGCAGTGAAGGGTATAGGGGTGAAGCTTTCTTT CASSEGYRGEAFF
TRBJ2-1 many 13 . TRBV6-4 TGTGCCAGCAGTGAGGACAGCTACAATGAGCAGTTCTTC CASSEDSYNEQFF
TRBJ2-7 . 14 TRBD1 TRBV4-2 TGTGCCAGCAGCCAAGATCCAGGGGGCTACGAGCAGTACTTC CASSQDPGGYEQYF
TRBJ2-3 . 14 . TRBV6-5 TGTGCCAGCAGACTAGCAACCCGCACAGATACGCAGTATTTT CASRLATRTDTQYF
TRBJ1-2 . 14 . TRBV18 TGTGCCAGCTCACCGATTTTTACAGACTATGGCTACACCTTC CASSPIFTDYGYTF
TRBJ2-3 . 14 TRBD1 TRBV7-2 TGTGCCAGCAGGAAGACAGGGGTCACAGATACGCAGTATTTT CASRKTGVTDTQYF
TRBJ1-2 . 14 . TRBV21-1 TGTGCCAGCAGCTTGGGAAGGGGGAACTATGGCTACACCTTC CASSLGRGNYGYTF
TRBJ1-1 . 13 . TRBV6-5 TGTGCCAGCAGCAACCTTATGAACACTGAAGCTTTCTTT CASSNLMNTEAFF
TRBJ2-5 once 16 . TRBV5-5 TGTGCCAGCAGCGTGGACCTCCCGGGAGACAAAGAGACCCAGTACTTC CASSVDLPGDKETQYF
TRBJ2-7 . 12 . TRBV15 TGTGCCACCAGCAGGCAGCCGGGAGTACAGTACTTC CATSRQPGVQYF
TRBJ2-1 . 16 TRBD2 TRBV6-6 TGTGCCAGCAGTTACGGGTCCCTAGCGGGGGATTATGAGCAGTTCTTC CASSYGSLAGDYEQFF
TRBJ2-3 . 14 TRBD1 TRBV28 TGTGCCAGCAGGTCCCGTCAGGGGGCAGGGGCGCAGTATTTT CASRSRQGAGAQYF
TRBJ2-7 . 13 TRBD2 TRBV10-3 TGTGCCATCACTCCCGGGACTAGAGGGGAGCAGTACTTC CAITPGTRGEQYF
TRBJ2-1 . 14 . TRBV28 TGTGCCAGCAGTTCTTTGCTGACCTACAATGAGCAGTTCTTC CASSSLLTYNEQFF
TRBJ2-7 . 14 TRBD2 TRBV6-5 TGTGCCAGCAGCCCCGGGACTAGCTCCTACGAGCAGTACTTC CASSPGTSSYEQYF
TRBJ1-2 . 15 TRBD1 TRBV15 TGTGCCACCAGCAGAGGACAGGGAGAGCTCTATGGCTACACCTTC CATSRGQGELYGYTF
TRBJ1-1 . 13 . TRBV5-4 TGTGCCAGCAGCCCTTCCGGAGGCAGCGAAGCTTTCTTT CASSPSGGSEAFF
TRBJ2-7 . 11 . TRBV12-3/TRBV12-4 TGTGCCAGCAGTTTGAGGAACGAGCAGTACTTC CASSLRNEQYF
TRBJ1-2 . 10 . TRBV20-1 TGCAGTGCAAGGGGATCCGGCTACACCTTC CSARGSGYTF
TRBJ2-1 . 16 TRBD2 TRBV5-4 TGTGCCAGCAGCTCCCAAGCGGGGGGGCGCTACAATGAGCAGTTCTTC CASSSQAGGRYNEQFF
TRBJ1-1 . 14 . TRBV7-9 TGTGCCAGCAGCTCCCCTGGACAGAACACTGAAGCTTTCTTT CASSSPGQNTEAFF
TRBJ1-2 few 13 . TRBV14 TGTGCCAGCAGCCCCTGGATGAACTATGGCTACACCTTC CASSPWMNYGYTF
TRBJ2-7 few 13 . TRBV10-2 TGCGCCAGCAGTGAAGGGCCCTCCTACGAGCAGTACTTC CASSEGPSYEQYF
TRBJ1-2 . 12 . TRBV28 TGTGCCAGCAGTATGTTCGGCGGTGGCTACACCTTC CASSMFGGGYTF
TRBJ2-3 . 15 TRBD2 TRBV10-2 TGCGCCAGCAAGGACCGGGGAGGGAGCACAGATACGCAGTATTTT CASKDRGGSTDTQYF